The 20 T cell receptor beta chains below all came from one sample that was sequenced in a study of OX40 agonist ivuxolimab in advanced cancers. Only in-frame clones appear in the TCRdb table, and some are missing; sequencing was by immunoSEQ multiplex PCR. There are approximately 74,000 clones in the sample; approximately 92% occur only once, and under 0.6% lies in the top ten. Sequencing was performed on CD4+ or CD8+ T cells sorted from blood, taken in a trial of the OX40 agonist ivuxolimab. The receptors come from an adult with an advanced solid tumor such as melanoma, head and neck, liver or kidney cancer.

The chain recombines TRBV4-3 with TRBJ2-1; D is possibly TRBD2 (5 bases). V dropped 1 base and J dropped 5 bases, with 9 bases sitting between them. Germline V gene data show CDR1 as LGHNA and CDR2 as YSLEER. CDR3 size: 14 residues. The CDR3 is CASSQVAGNNEQFF. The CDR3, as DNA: TGCGCCAGCAGCCAAGTTGCGGGCAACAATGAGCAGTTCTTC.

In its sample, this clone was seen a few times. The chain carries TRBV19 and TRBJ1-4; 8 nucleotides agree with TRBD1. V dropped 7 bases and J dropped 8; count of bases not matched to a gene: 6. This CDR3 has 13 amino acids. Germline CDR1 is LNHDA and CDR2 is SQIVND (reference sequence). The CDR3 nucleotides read TGTGCCAGTATAGGACAGGGAGGCGAAAAACTGTTTTTT. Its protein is CASIGQGGEKLFF.

CDR3 sequence reads: CASSFLEGSVYEQFF. CDR3 nucleotide sequence: TGTGCCAGCAGCTTCCTCGAAGGGAGTGTCTATGAGCAGTTCTTC. The chain carries TRBV9 and TRBJ2-1, with TRBD2 as a possible D gene (5 bases). This CDR3 spans 15 amino acids. Germline V gene data show CDR1 as SGDLS and CDR2 as YYNGEE. The V end was cut by 4 bases, the J end by 8 bases, with 19 bases between.

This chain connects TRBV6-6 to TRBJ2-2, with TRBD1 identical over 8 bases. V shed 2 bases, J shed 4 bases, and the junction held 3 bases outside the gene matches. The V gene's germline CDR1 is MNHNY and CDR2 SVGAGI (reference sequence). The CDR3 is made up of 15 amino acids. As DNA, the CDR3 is TGTGCCAGCAGTTACGGACAGGGTGTCACCGGGGAGCTGTTTTTT. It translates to CASSYGQGVTGELFF.

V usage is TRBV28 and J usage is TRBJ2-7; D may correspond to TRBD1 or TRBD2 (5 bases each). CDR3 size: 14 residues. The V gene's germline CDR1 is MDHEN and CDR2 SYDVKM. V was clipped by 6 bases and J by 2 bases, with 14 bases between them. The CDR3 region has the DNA TGTGCCAGCAGACCCGGGACCGAGGCCTACGAGCAGTACTTC. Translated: CASRPGTEAYEQYF.

The CDR3 region has the DNA TGTGCCAGTAGTACCGGGACAGGTACAAACTATGGCTACACCTTC. Encoded protein: CASSTGTGTNYGYTF. The rearrangement joins TRBV19 to TRBJ1-2, with TRBD1 matching 8 bases. V trimming: 4 bases; J trimming: 2 bases; junction bases outside the gene matches: 6. CDR1 and CDR2 from the germline V gene are LNHDA and SQIVND (reference sequence). The CDR3 consists of 15 residues.

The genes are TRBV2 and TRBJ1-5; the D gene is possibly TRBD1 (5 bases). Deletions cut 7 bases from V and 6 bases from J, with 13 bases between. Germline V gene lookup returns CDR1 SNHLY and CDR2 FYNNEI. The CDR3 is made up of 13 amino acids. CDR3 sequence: CASKWGVGQPQHF. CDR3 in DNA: TGTGCCAGCAAGTGGGGGGTCGGTCAGCCCCAGCATTTT.

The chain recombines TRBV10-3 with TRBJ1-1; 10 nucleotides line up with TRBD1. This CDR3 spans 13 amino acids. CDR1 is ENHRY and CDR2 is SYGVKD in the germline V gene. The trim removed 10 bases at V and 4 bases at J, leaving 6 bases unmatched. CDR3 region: CATADRGATEAFF. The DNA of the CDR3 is TGTGCCACGGCGGACAGGGGGGCCACTGAAGCTTTCTTT.

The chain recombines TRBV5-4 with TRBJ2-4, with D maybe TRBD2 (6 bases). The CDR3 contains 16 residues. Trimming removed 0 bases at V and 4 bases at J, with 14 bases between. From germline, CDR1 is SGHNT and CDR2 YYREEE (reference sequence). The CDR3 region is CASSLDIGAGKNIQYF. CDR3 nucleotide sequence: TGTGCCAGCAGCTTGGATATCGGGGCGGGGAAAAACATTCAGTACTTC.

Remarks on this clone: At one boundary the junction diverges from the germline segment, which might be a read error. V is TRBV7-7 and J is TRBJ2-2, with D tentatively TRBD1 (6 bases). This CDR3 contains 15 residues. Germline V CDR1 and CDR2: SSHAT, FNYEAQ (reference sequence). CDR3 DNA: TGTGCTAGCAGCTTAATACAGGGTGGCACCGGGGAGCTGTTTTTT. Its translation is CASSLIQGGTGELFF.

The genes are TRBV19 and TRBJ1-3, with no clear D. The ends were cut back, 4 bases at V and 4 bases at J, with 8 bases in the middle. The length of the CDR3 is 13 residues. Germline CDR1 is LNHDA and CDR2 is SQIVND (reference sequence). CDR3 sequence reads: CASSTPMGNTIYF. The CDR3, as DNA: TGTGCCAGTAGTACCCCAATGGGAAACACCATATATTTT.

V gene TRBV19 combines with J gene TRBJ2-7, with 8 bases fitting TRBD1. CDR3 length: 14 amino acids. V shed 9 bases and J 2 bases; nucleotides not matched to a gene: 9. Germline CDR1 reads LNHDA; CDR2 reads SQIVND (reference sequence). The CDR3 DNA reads TGTGCCAGCAAACCCCAGACAGGGGCCTACGAGCAGTACTTC. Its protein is CASKPQTGAYEQYF.

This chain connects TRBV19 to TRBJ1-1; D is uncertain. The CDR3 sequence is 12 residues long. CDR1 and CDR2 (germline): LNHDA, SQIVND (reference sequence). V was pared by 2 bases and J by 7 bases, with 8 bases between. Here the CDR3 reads CASSIRKGEAFF. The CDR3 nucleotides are TGTGCCAGTAGTATAAGGAAGGGTGAAGCTTTCTTT.

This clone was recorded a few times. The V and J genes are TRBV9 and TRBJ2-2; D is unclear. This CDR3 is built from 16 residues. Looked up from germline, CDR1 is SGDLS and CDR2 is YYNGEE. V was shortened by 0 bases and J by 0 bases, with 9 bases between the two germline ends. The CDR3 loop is CASSVALSPNTGELFF. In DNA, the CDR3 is TGTGCCAGCAGCGTAGCTCTGTCTCCGAACACCGGGGAGCTGTTTTTT.

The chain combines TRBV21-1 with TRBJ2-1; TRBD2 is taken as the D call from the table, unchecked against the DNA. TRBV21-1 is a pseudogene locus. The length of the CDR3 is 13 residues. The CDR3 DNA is TGTGCCAGCAGCAAAGCGAGGTACAATGAGCAGTTCTTC. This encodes CASSKARYNEQFF.

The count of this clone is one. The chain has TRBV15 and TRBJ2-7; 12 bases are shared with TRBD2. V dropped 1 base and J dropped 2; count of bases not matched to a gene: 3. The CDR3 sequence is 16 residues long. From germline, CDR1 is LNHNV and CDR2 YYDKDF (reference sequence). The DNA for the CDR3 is TGTGCCACCAGCAGAGGACTAGCGGGAGTTGCCTACGAGCAGTACTTC. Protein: CATSRGLAGVAYEQYF.

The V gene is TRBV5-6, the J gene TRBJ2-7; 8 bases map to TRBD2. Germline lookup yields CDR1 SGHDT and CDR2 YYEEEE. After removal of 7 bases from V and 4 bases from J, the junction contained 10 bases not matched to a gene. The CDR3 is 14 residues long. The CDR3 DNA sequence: TGTGCCAGCTCCTTAGGGACTAGGTCTTACGAGCAGTACTTC. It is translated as CASSLGTRSYEQYF. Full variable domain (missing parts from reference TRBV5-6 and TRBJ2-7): DAGVTQSPTHLIKTRGQQVTLRCSPKSGHDTVSWYQQALGQGPQFIFQYYEEEERQRGNFPDRFSGHQFPNYSSELNVNALLLGDSALYLCASSLGTRSYEQYFGPGTRLTVT.

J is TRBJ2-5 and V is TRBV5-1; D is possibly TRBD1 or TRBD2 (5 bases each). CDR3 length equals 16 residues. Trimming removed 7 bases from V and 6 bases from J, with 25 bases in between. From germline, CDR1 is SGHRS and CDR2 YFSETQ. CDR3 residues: CASAKGATDSSQTQYF. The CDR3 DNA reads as TGCGCCAGCGCAAAGGGAGCGACAGACTCATCGCAGACCCAGTACTTC.

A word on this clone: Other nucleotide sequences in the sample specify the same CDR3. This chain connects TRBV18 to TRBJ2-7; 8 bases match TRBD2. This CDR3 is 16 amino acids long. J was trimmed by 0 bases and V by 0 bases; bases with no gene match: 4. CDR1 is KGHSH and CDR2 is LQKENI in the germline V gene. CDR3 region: CASSPPASGSSYEQYF. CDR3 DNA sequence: TGTGCCAGCTCACCACCTGCCAGCGGGAGCTCCTACGAGCAGTACTTC.

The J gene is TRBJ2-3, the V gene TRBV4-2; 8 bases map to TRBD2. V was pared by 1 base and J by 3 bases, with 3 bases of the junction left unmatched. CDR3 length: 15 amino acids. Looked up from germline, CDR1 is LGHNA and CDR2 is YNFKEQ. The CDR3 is CASSQAGRGTDTQYF. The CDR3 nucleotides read TGTGCCAGCAGCCAAGCCGGGAGGGGGACAGATACGCAGTATTTT.